Listed here is a single T cell receptor (beta chain). Its antigen target is currently unknown. Base qualities are not recorded, but no much larger clone differs from it by a single base. The data are from a study of blood T cell repertoires in COVID-19 (dated by TCRdb to 2018 to 2020). Looking at the study overall: Samples from collaborators originated in the United States, Italy and Spain and spanned both the acute and convalescent phases of COVID-19. The material from the prospective study consisted of cDNA or gDNA derived from T cells, B-cell-depleted T cells, or PBMCs. Deeply sampled blood TCRbeta repertoires from subjects exposed to, actively infected with, or recovered from COVID-19 were included in the dataset. The repertoires were made available in a free public database intended to serve as a resource for research on the immune response to SARS-CoV-2. The samples were drawn from two sources: the first 160 participants of the ongoing ImmuneRACE study, and 1,000 to 1,500 subjects contributed by 6 global collaborators. The sample metadata nearly always contained a de-identified subject ID, COVID-19 status, age in years and sex. Where available, HLA class I and class II types were obtained from metadata supplied by the sample provider rather than from assay-based typing.

The study at large found these results: How much clinical and demographic metadata was included differed by source and by participant, and the metadata was provided uncurated.

The immunoSEQ Assay, a bias-controlled multiplex PCR, was used to amplify TCRbeta CDR3 regions from genomic DNA. The authors' pipeline ran thus. The number of nucleated cells in each sample was estimated by amplification of reference gene primers within the assay. To quantify the absolute abundance of each unique TCRbeta CDR3 rearrangement, sequence reads were collapsed and filtered. For each sample, productive Simpson clonality was calculated as the square root of Simpson's diversity index over productive rearrangements. TCRdb re-hosts the immuneACCESS table, in-frame sequences only. Its copies lack some clones; in the studies checked, an unresolved V gene accounts for under half of them, and the cause for the rest is not known. The V and J calls and clone size come from that table; D and trimming were worked out from the DNA. For this sample there are 350,000 or so clones; about 90% appear just once. The ten largest account for roughly 1% of the sample.

The CDR3 runs 14 amino acids, cysteine and phenylalanine included. Only the CDR3 part of the read is kept: 42 bases, read in frame from the first base. The germline V gene specifies MGHDK as CDR1 and SYGVNS as CDR2. V sheds 2 bases and J sheds 3 bases, leaving 8 bases between their ends. Enrolling through a virtual design, the prospective study's participants ranged in age from roughly 18 to 89 years and lived across 24 United States geographic areas. In the prospective study, participants were assigned to cohorts based on the clinical history participants reported in a screening survey and a study questionnaire. Recovered participants in ImmuneRACE Cohort 3 were defined by two consecutive negative NP/OP PCR tests, clearance by a healthcare professional, or resolution of symptoms. Each participant in the prospective study had whole blood, serum and a nasopharyngeal or oropharyngeal swab collected by mobile phlebotomists. Over a roughly two-month period, participants in the prospective study had the option of providing additional blood draws and questionnaires. Before DNA extraction, blood samples from the prospective study were shipped at room temperature or frozen.

The sample taken for sequencing was PBMCs or T cells enriched from blood (not recorded which). The rearranged chain carries TRBV25-1 and TRBJ1-5; no confident D gene assignment can be made. This clonotype was obtained from a woman aged 25 to 39 who had recovered from COVID-19. The CDR3 reads CASSELRDNQPQHF. The nucleotide sequence is given as TGTGCCAGCAGTGAACTGAGGGACAATCAGCCCCAGCATTTT.